This TCR beta chain comes out of a study of shared T cell receptors in the human thymus. Germline trimming cut 4 bases from V and 5 bases from J; bases unmatched to any gene: 8. Germline V CDR1 and CDR2: MNHEY, SVGAGI. The CDR3 contains 15 residues. The protocol was immunoSEQ multiplex PCR, while the TCRdb copy is restricted to in-frame clones and leaves out a portion. The sample has over 650,000 clones; 80% to 90% are singletons. These data also featured in a second study, about human thymus T cells. In that study: Related research has reported that thymic repertoires overlap highly among unrelated individuals.

V gene TRBV6-5 combines with J gene TRBJ1-2, with TRBD1 matching 9 bases. Input material: thymocytes. This clonotype was obtained from a boy under two years old with a congenital heart defect. Here the CDR3 reads CASSSSDRGTYGYTF. The CDR3 DNA is TGTGCCAGCAGTTCCTCGGACAGGGGCACATATGGCTACACCTTC.